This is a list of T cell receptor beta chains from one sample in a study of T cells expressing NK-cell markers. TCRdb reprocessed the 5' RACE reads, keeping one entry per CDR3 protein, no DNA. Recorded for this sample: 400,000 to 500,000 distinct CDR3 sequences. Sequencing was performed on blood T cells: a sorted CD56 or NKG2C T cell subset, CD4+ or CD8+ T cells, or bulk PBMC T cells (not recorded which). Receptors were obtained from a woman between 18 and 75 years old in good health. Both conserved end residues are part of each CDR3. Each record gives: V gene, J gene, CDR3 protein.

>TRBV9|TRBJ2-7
CASSGYRGSYEQYF
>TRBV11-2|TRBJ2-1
CASSLTSGRIYNEQFF
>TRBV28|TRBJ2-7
CASTNGPGTGAYEQYF
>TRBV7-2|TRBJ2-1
CASSLTSGKHNEQFF
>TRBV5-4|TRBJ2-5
CASSFKTGTETQYF
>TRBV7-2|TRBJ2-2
CASSWARGTGELFF
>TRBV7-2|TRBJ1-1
CASSLDWVNTEAFF
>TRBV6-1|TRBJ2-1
CASMSAGGTYNEQFF
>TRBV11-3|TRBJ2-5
CASSPPGDRETQYF
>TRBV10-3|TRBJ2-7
CAISESGGQSEQYF
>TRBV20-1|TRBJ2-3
CSARDPPSASRNTQYF
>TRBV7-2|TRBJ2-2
CASSSQPRTSLSGELFF
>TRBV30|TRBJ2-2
CAWTGNTGELFF